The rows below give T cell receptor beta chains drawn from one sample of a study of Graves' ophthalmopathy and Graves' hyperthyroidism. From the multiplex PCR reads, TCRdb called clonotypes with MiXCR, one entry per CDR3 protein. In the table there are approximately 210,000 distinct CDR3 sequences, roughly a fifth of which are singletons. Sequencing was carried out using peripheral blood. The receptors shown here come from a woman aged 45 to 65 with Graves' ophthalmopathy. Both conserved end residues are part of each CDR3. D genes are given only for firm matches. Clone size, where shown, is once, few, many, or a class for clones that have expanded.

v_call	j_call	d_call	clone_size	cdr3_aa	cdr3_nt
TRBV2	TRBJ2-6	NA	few	CASSETGPSGANVLTF	TGTGCCAGCAGTGAAACAGGTCCCTCTGGGGCCAACGTCCTGACTTTC
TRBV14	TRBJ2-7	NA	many	CASSQWGLNYEQYF	TGTGCCAGCAGCCAATGGGGTTTGAACTACGAGCAGTACTTC
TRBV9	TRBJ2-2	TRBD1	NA	CASSARDRGNTGELFF	TGTGCCAGCAGCGCTCGGGACAGGGGTAACACCGGGGAGCTGTTTTTT
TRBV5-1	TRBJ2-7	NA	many	CASSLDGKGEQYF	TGCGCCAGCAGCTTGGACGGGAAGGGCGAGCAGTACTTC
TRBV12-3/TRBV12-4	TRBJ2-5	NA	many	CASSDSAGETQYF	TGTGCCAGCAGTGACAGCGCGGGAGAGACCCAGTACTTC
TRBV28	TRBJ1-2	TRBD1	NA	CASSTIRTGGYSGYTF	TGTGCCAGCAGCACCATCCGTACAGGGGGCTATTCTGGCTACACCTTC
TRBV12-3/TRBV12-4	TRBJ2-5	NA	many	CASSPQGTRGWETQYF	TGTGCCAGCAGTCCACAGGGGACTAGGGGATGGGAGACCCAGTACTTC
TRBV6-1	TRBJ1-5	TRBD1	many	CASSGQGGPQHF	TGTGCCAGCAGTGGACAGGGGGGGCCCCAGCATTTT
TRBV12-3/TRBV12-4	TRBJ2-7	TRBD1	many	CASSLVGQGNEQYF	TGTGCCAGCAGTTTAGTGGGACAGGGTAACGAGCAGTACTTC
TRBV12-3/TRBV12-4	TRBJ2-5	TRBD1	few	CASSRQGPPGETQYF	TGTGCCAGCAGTAGACAGGGCCCTCCGGGAGAGACCCAGTACTTC
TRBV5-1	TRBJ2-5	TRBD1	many	CASSSWTGFQETQYF	TGCGCCAGCAGCTCGTGGACAGGGTTCCAAGAGACCCAGTACTTC
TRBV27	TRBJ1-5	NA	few	CASSPTESTNQPQLF	TGTGCCAGCAGCCCGACAGAGTCGACCAATCAGCCCCAGCTTTTT
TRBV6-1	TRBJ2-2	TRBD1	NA	CASSERDRTGELFF	TGTGCCAGCAGTGAACGGGACAGAACCGGGGAGCTGTTTTTT
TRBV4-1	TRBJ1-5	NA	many	CASKAIRVQQPQHF	TGCGCCAGCAAAGCGATTAGGGTTCAGCAGCCCCAGCATTTT
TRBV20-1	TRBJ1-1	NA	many	CSALLGGWGDTEAFF	TGCAGTGCCCTCCTAGGCGGTTGGGGGGACACTGAAGCTTTCTTT
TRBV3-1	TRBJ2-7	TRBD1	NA	CASSQVDRARSYEQYF	TGTGCCAGCAGCCAAGTAGACAGGGCGAGGTCCTACGAGCAGTACTTC
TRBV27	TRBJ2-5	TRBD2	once	CATGLAGGEVETQYF	TGTGCCACCGGACTAGCGGGAGGAGAAGTGGAGACCCAGTACTTC
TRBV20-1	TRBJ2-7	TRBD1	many	CSVASAGQGMSEQYF	TGCAGTGTCGCGTCGGCCGGACAGGGAATGAGTGAGCAGTACTTC
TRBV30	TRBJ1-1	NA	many	CAWIGVEGERDTEAFF	TGTGCCTGGATTGGGGTTGAGGGTGAGAGGGACACTGAAGCTTTCTTT
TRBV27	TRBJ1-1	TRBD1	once	CASIPVRGNTEASF	TGTGCCAGCATTCCGGTCAGGGGGAACACTGAAGCTTCCTTT
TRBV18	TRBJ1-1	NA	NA	CASSPLGGGGEAFF	TGTGCCAGCTCACCACTCGGGGGCGGGGGTGAAGCTTTCTTT
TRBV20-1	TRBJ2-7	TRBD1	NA	CSVYRGLSYEQYF	TGCAGTGTGTACAGGGGGCTCTCCTACGAGCAGTACTTC
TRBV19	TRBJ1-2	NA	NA	CASTQDRAEGYYGYTF	TGTGCCAGTACCCAGGATCGGGCAGAAGGGTACTATGGCTACACCTTC
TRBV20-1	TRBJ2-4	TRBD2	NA	CSAFWLLAGGGKNIQYF	TGCAGTGCTTTCTGGCTTTTGGCGGGAGGTGGCAAAAACATTCAGTACTTC
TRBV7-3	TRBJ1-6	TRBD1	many	CASSRQGAYNSPLHF	TGTGCCAGCAGCAGACAGGGTGCCTATAATTCACCCCTCCACTTT
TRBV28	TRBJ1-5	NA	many	CASSLISGVNQPQHF	TGTGCCAGCAGTTTAATTTCGGGGGTAAATCAGCCCCAGCATTTT
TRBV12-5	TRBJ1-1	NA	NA	CASGTGLTEAFF	TGTGCTAGTGGAACAGGGCTCACTGAAGCTTTCTTT
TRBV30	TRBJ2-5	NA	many	CAWSLGDWTQYF	TGTGCCTGGAGCTTGGGGGACTGGACCCAGTACTTC
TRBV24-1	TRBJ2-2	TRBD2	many	CATSDPLSGSWTGELFF	TGTGCCACCAGTGACCCCCTCAGCGGGAGTTGGACCGGGGAGCTGTTTTTT
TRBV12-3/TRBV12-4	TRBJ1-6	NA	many	CATAPSNRSPLHF	TGTGCCACAGCCCCCTCGAACAGGTCACCCCTCCACTTT
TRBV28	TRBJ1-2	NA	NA	CASSLMQAPNCGYTF	TGTGCCAGCAGTTTAATGCAGGCACCTAACTGTGGCTACACCTTC
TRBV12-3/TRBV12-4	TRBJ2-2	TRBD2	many	CASRRRTSGVTNTGELFF	TGTGCCAGCAGAAGAAGGACTAGCGGGGTTACGAACACCGGGGAGCTGTTTTTT
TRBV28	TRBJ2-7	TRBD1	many	CASSLPGQGAYEQYF	TGTGCCAGCAGTTTACCGGGACAGGGGGCTTACGAGCAGTACTTC
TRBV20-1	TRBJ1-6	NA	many	CSAILQNSPLHF	TGCAGTGCTATCTTACAGAATTCACCCCTCCACTTT
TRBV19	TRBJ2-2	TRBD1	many	CASRSGQGAPLF	TGTGCCAGTAGATCGGGACAGGGTGCTCCGCTTTTT
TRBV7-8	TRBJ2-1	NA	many	CASSLGGNYNEQFF	TGTGCCAGCAGCTTAGGGGGGAATTACAATGAGCAGTTCTTC
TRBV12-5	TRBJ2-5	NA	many	CASGSAAQGEQETQYF	TGTGCTAGTGGTTCGGCAGCACAGGGAGAACAAGAGACCCAGTACTTC
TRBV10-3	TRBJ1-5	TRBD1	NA	CAISEGTDQPQHF	TGTGCCATCAGTGAAGGGACAGATCAGCCCCAGCATTTT
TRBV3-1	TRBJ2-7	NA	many	CASSHQSYEQYF	TGTGCCAGCAGCCATCAGAGTTACGAGCAGTACTTC
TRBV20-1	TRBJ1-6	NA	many	CSAGGVSLHF	TGCAGTGCGGGTGGTGTTTCACTCCACTTT
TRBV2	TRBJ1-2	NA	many	CASSGDGKVYGYTF	TGTGCCAGCAGTGGGGACGGGAAAGTCTATGGCTACACCTTC
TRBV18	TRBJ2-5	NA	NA	CVSSPPYSAETQYF	TGTGTCAGCTCACCACCTTACTCGGCAGAGACCCAGTACTTC
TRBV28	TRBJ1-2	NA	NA	CASSLGSGGDGYTF	TGTGCCAGCAGTTTAGGGAGCGGGGGGGACGGCTACACCTTC
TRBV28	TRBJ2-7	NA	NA	CASSCRVLTGENCYEQYF	TGTGCCAGCAGTTGCAGGGTATTAACCGGGGAAAACTGCTACGAGCAGTACTTC
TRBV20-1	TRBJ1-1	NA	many	CSARDRRYTEAFF	TGCAGTGCTAGAGATCGGAGATACACTGAAGCTTTCTTT
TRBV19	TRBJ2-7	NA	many	CASSIGGAPYEQYF	TGTGCCAGTAGTATAGGCGGAGCCCCCTACGAGCAGTACTTC
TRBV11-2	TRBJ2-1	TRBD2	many	CASSSTSGRGNEQFF	TGTGCCAGCAGCTCGACTAGCGGGAGGGGGAATGAGCAGTTCTTC
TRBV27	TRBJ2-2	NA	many	CASSWPSGDTGELFF	TGTGCCAGCAGTTGGCCGTCAGGGGACACCGGGGAGCTGTTTTTT
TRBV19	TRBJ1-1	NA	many	CAIKWGTRNTEAFF	TGTGCCATCAAATGGGGGACCCGGAACACTGAAGCTTTCTTT
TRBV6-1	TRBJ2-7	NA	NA	CASSRIATSSYEQYF	TGTGCCAGCAGTAGGATAGCGACAAGCTCCTACGAGCAGTACTTC
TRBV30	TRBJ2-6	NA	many	CAWSDPGQSSGANVLTF	TGTGCCTGGAGTGACCCGGGGCAGAGCTCTGGGGCCAACGTCCTGACTTTC
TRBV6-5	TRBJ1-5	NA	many	CASSYSQTNQPQHF	TGTGCCAGCAGTTACAGTCAAACCAATCAGCCCCAGCATTTT